The rows below give T cell receptor beta chains drawn from one sample of a study of blood T cell repertoires in COVID-19. Repertoires were generated with immunoSEQ multiplex PCR, while TCRdb's copy carries only in-frame clones and drops some. The table includes 200,000 to 250,000 clones, 70% to 85% detected once. The sequencing input was PBMCs or T cells enriched from blood (not recorded which). Receptor source: a man aged 55 to 69 who had recovered from COVID-19. The CDR3 runs from the conserved cysteine through the conserved F or W. A D gene is named only where the DNA matches it firmly. Clone size appears in some rows only: once, few, many, or a class for an expanded clone.

cdr3_aa	cdr3_nt	clone_size	j_call	v_call	d_call
CASSLSGIAFF	TGTGCCAGCAGCTTGTCAGGGATAGCTTTCTTT	NA	TRBJ1-1	TRBV5-4	NA
CASTKSLAGGLETQYF	TGTGCCAGTACCAAATCGCTAGCGGGGGGGCTGGAGACCCAGTACTTC	once	TRBJ2-5	TRBV19	TRBD2
CASGGYSPNTGELFF	TGCGCCAGCGGGGGGTACAGCCCGAACACCGGGGAGCTGTTTTTT	NA	TRBJ2-2	TRBV10-2	NA
CASSLAIGANGADTIYF	TGTGCCAGCAGCTTAGCTATTGGGGCCAACGGAGCAGACACCATATATTTT	NA	TRBJ1-3	TRBV7-9	NA
CASSTRGPYYEQYF	TGTGCCAGTAGTACCCGCGGTCCTTACTACGAGCAGTACTTC	NA	TRBJ2-7	TRBV19	NA
CASILTGSSYEQYF	TGTGCCAGCATCCTGACAGGGAGCTCCTACGAGCAGTACTTC	NA	TRBJ2-7	TRBV28	TRBD1
CASGLVPGGQETQYF	TGTGCTAGTGGTTTGGTACCCGGGGGGCAAGAGACCCAGTACTTC	NA	TRBJ2-5	TRBV12-5	TRBD2
CASSLVVAGVYNEQFF	TGTGCCAGCAGCTTGGTGGTAGCGGGGGTTTACAATGAGCAGTTCTTC	NA	TRBJ2-1	TRBV5-6	TRBD2
CASSGLAGGLYNEQFF	TGTGCCAGTAGTGGTCTAGCGGGGGGGCTCTACAATGAGCAGTTCTTC	NA	TRBJ2-1	TRBV19	TRBD2
CASSGTGGNQPQHF	TGTGCCAGTAGCGGGACAGGCGGCAATCAGCCCCAGCATTTT	NA	TRBJ1-5	TRBV19	TRBD1
CASSYSVGGANEKLFF	TGTGCCAGCAGTTACTCAGTTGGGGGGGCTAATGAAAAACTGTTTTTT	NA	TRBJ1-4	TRBV6-5	NA
CATSHSGARETQYF	TGTGCCACCAGCCACAGCGGGGCGAGAGAGACCCAGTACTTC	NA	TRBJ2-5	TRBV15	TRBD2
CAISENGGAPDTQYF	TGTGCCATCAGTGAGAACGGGGGGGCCCCAGATACGCAGTATTTT	NA	TRBJ2-3	TRBV10-3	TRBD2
CASSLGFGGTSADEQYF	TGTGCCAGCAGCTTAGGGTTTGGCGGGACTAGCGCCGACGAGCAGTACTTC	NA	TRBJ2-7	TRBV11-2	TRBD2
CASSLARTFNTEAFF	TGCGCCAGCAGCTTGGCTCGGACTTTCAACACTGAAGCTTTCTTT	NA	TRBJ1-1	TRBV5-1	NA
CASSQEQGDYGYTF	TGCGCCAGCAGCCAAGAACAGGGTGACTATGGCTACACCTTC	NA	TRBJ1-2	TRBV4-3	NA
CASSQDTNSRGNEQYF	TGTGCCAGCAGCCAAGATACGAACTCTCGAGGCAACGAGCAGTACTTC	NA	TRBJ2-7	TRBV4-2	NA
CASGLVRGGPTDTQYF	TGTGCTAGTGGTTTGGTAAGGGGGGGCCCCACAGATACGCAGTATTTT	NA	TRBJ2-3	TRBV12-5	NA
CASSAQGAVGANQPQHF	TGTGCCAGCAGTGCACAGGGGGCAGTGGGTGCCAATCAGCCCCAGCATTTT	NA	TRBJ1-5	TRBV6-2/TRBV6-3	TRBD1
CAISETSGVPDTQYF	TGTGCCATCAGTGAGACTAGCGGGGTCCCAGATACGCAGTATTTT	NA	TRBJ2-3	TRBV10-3	TRBD2
CATSVRMGSYEQYF	TGTGCCACCAGCGTCAGGATGGGCTCCTACGAGCAGTACTTC	NA	TRBJ2-7	TRBV15	NA
CASSERKSSGNTIYF	TGTGCCAGCAGTGAGAGGAAGAGCTCTGGAAACACCATATATTTT	NA	TRBJ1-3	TRBV2	NA
CAWSQTRTGHGNTEAFF	TGTGCCTGGAGCCAGACCCGGACAGGGCATGGGAACACTGAAGCTTTCTTT	NA	TRBJ1-1	TRBV30	TRBD1
CASSLARWLDEKLFF	TGTGCCAGCAGCTTAGCGCGGTGGCTTGATGAAAAACTGTTTTTT	NA	TRBJ1-4	TRBV7-9	NA
CASSPSLPNEQFF	TGTGCCAGCTCACCATCCCTACCCAATGAGCAGTTCTTC	NA	TRBJ2-1	TRBV18	NA
CAVQQGAYNEQFF	TGTGCCGTTCAACAGGGGGCTTACAATGAGCAGTTCTTC	NA	TRBJ2-1	TRBV30	TRBD1
CASSGGRVEQFF	TGTGCCAGCAGCGGAGGTAGGGTTGAGCAGTTCTTC	once	TRBJ2-1	TRBV7-9	NA
CASSLEGRAFSDTQYF	TGTGCCAGCAGCTTAGAGGGCAGGGCTTTTTCAGATACGCAGTATTTT	NA	TRBJ2-3	TRBV7-2	NA
CASKLAGVSETQYF	TGTGCCAGCAAGCTAGCGGGGGTATCGGAGACCCAGTACTTC	NA	TRBJ2-5	TRBV7-2	TRBD2
CASSPPTGGAYTF	TGTGCCAGCAGCCCCCCGACAGGGGGCGCCTACACCTTC	NA	TRBJ1-2	TRBV11-2	TRBD1
CAWSQEVYTEAFF	TGTGCCTGGAGTCAGGAGGTGTACACTGAAGCTTTCTTT	NA	TRBJ1-1	TRBV30	NA
CASSFTAGGREAEAFF	TGTGCCAGCAGCTTTACCGCAGGTGGGAGAGAGGCTGAAGCTTTCTTT	NA	TRBJ1-1	TRBV5-6	NA
CASSPREDEKLFF	TGCGCCAGCAGCCCTCGTGAGGATGAAAAACTGTTTTTT	NA	TRBJ1-4	TRBV5-1	NA
CASSLWFQGQEKLFF	TGTGCCAGCAGCTTGTGGTTTCAGGGCCAGGAAAAACTGTTTTTT	NA	TRBJ1-4	TRBV5-8	NA
CATSRDKGGGFYGYTF	TGTGCCACCAGCAGAGATAAAGGGGGCGGATTCTATGGCTACACCTTC	NA	TRBJ1-2	TRBV15	TRBD1
CASREPRDSHYGYTF	TGTGCCAGTAGGGAACCCCGGGACAGTCACTATGGCTACACCTTC	NA	TRBJ1-2	TRBV19	TRBD1
CASSPTGDSNYGYTF	TGTGCCAGCAGCCCTACAGGGGACTCTAACTATGGCTACACCTTC	NA	TRBJ1-2	TRBV7-9	TRBD1
CASSHVGGGKSLHF	TGTGCCAGCAGCCATGTGGGGGGGGGAAAGTCCCTCCACTTT	NA	TRBJ1-6	TRBV3-1/TRBV3-2	NA
CASSIAGTANYGYTF	TGTGCCAGTAGTATCGCTGGGACAGCTAACTATGGCTACACCTTC	NA	TRBJ1-2	TRBV19	TRBD1
CASSVGQGETQYF	TGTGCCAGCAGCGTAGGACAGGGTGAGACCCAGTACTTC	NA	TRBJ2-5	TRBV9	TRBD1
CASSSGTPPVNEQFF	TGTGCCAGCAGTTCGGGGACTCCCCCGGTAAATGAGCAGTTCTTC	few	TRBJ2-1	TRBV6-2/TRBV6-3	NA
CASTRLGGERTGELFF	TGTGCCAGCACTCGGCTGGGGGGGGAGAGAACCGGGGAGCTGTTTTTT	NA	TRBJ2-2	TRBV6-6	TRBD2
CASSGARIKQYF	TGTGCCAGCTCAGGGGCCCGGATCAAGCAGTACTTC	NA	TRBJ2-7	TRBV18	NA
CASSMGQGESYNSPLHF	TGTGCCAGTAGTATGGGTCAGGGGGAATCCTATAATTCACCCCTCCACTTT	NA	TRBJ1-6	TRBV19	TRBD1
CASSRQGAYEQYF	TGTGCCAGTAGTCGACAGGGGGCCTACGAGCAGTACTTC	NA	TRBJ2-7	TRBV19	TRBD1
CASTGTENTGELFF	TGTGCCAGCACCGGGACAGAGAACACCGGGGAGCTGTTTTTT	few	TRBJ2-2	TRBV7-9	TRBD1
CASSPVSTSGGFEQFF	TGTGCCAGCTCACCGGTTTCAACTAGCGGGGGCTTTGAGCAGTTCTTC	NA	TRBJ2-1	TRBV18	TRBD2
CASSLTSGGGETQYF	TGTGCCAGCAGCCTGACTAGCGGGGGTGGAGAGACCCAGTACTTC	NA	TRBJ2-5	TRBV2	TRBD2
CASGLPGRQVEAFF	TGTGCTAGTGGTTTGCCGGGAAGACAAGTTGAAGCTTTCTTT	few	TRBJ1-1	TRBV12-5	NA
CAISGGQEKLFF	TGTGCCATCAGTGGGGGGCAAGAAAAACTGTTTTTT	few	TRBJ1-4	TRBV10-3	NA
CASSLGRVYEQYF	TGTGCCAGCAGCTTAGGCAGGGTTTACGAGCAGTACTTC	many	TRBJ2-7	TRBV7-2	NA
CASSRPPDRGIAKLFF	TGCGCCAGCAGCCGACCGCCCGACAGGGGAATTGCAAAACTGTTTTTT	once	TRBJ1-4	TRBV5-1	TRBD1
CASRRQGSNSPLHF	TGTGCCAGCAGAAGACAGGGATCTAATTCACCCCTCCACTTT	NA	TRBJ1-6	TRBV6-5	TRBD1
CASSLMAGSGSEQFF	TGTGCCAGCAGCTTAATGGCCGGTAGCGGGAGTGAGCAGTTCTTC	NA	TRBJ2-1	TRBV7-3	TRBD2
CASRITGGAGYGYTF	TGTGCCAGCAGGATAACAGGGGGCGCGGGCTATGGCTACACCTTC	NA	TRBJ1-2	TRBV7-2	TRBD1
CASGVGGYGYTF	TGTGCTAGTGGCGTGGGGGGCTATGGCTACACCTTC	NA	TRBJ1-2	TRBV12-5	NA
CASSVQGETGELFF	TGTGCCAGCAGTGTCCAGGGGGAAACCGGGGAGCTGTTTTTT	many	TRBJ2-2	TRBV6-2/TRBV6-3	TRBD1
CASIDRDSAFF	TGTGCCAGCATAGACAGGGATTCGGCTTTCTTT	NA	TRBJ1-1	TRBV2	TRBD1